This T cell receptor (beta chain) was identified during a study of OX40 agonist ivuxolimab in advanced cancers. Assay: immunoSEQ multiplex PCR; the TCRdb copy retains only in-frame clones and omits some. The data contain fewer than 70,000 clones, 75% to 85% of them singletons. Concerning this clone itself: The same CDR3 can be traced to other DNA sequences in this sample.

Trimming shortened V by 2 bases and J by 5 bases, and 3 bases separated the two germline ends. Germline loops: CDR1 MDHEN, CDR2 SYDVKM. The CDR3 loop spans 11 amino acids. This sample comprised CD4+ or CD8+ T cells sorted from blood, obtained in a trial of the OX40 agonist ivuxolimab. This rearrangement joins TRBV28 to TRBJ1-1; D unresolved. The TCR was taken from an adult with an advanced solid tumor such as melanoma, head and neck, liver or kidney cancer. CDR3 nucleotides: TGTGCCAGCAGTTTAGGTACTGAAGCTTTCTTT. Translating gives CASSLGTEAFF.